This T cell receptor (beta chain) is from a study of cytomegalovirus exposure and HLA in healthy donors. Study details: There were fewer than 500 genotyped donors. Of these, 81% fell in the genetic ancestry cluster associated with self-reported Caucasian donors.

The PCR contained 60 Vbeta and 13 Jbeta primers. Per the authors' pipeline: Approximately 72 million unique TCR beta chains, about 11 million of them shared, were counted by a later analysis. TCRdb's copy holds only in-frame clones and misses some; the assay was immunoSEQ multiplex PCR. The V and J calls and clone size were taken over from that table, and D and trimming were inferred from the DNA. This table has 150,000 to 200,000 clones, roughly 73% appearing once. Trimming removed 5 bases from V and 1 base from J, with 9 bases in between. Germline assignment: CDR1 SGHNT and CDR2 YENEEA. There are 13 residues in the CDR3. Remarks on this clone: Its antigen is currently unknown.

Study conclusions and caveats: Presence/absence analyses assumed roughly uniform sequencing depth across donors. Cytomegalovirus status was reportedly diagnosed by the classifier with high sensitivity and specificity.

The sequence was obtained from a female donor in good health and CMV-seronegative. Input material: PBMCs. The J gene is TRBJ2-7, the V gene TRBV11-3; tentatively, D is TRBD1 or TRBD2 (5 bases each). Here the CDR3 DNA reads TGTGCCAGCAGCCTAGGGGAGTCCTACGAGCAGTACTTC. Protein sequence: CASSLGESYEQYF.